This record covers a single T cell receptor (beta chain). Its antigen target is currently unknown. Nothing much larger sits one base from this clone, and base qualities are not available. The data stem from a study of blood T cell repertoires in COVID-19 (dated by TCRdb to the early 2020s). In terms of the full investigation: Samples from collaborators originated in the United States, Italy and Spain and spanned both the acute and convalescent phases of COVID-19. The prospective study material was composed of cDNA or gDNA derived from T cells, B-cell-depleted T cells, or PBMCs. Deeply sampled blood TCRbeta repertoires from subjects exposed to, actively infected with, or recovered from COVID-19 were included in the dataset. A freely available public database, intended as a resource for researchers studying the immune response to SARS-CoV-2, is where the repertoires were released. Samples came from the ongoing ImmuneRACE study (first 160 participants) plus 1,254 subjects from 6 global collaborators. Nearly every sample came with metadata listing a de-identified subject ID, COVID-19 status, age in years and sex. HLA class I and class II types, where available, came from metadata supplied by the sample provider rather than from assay-based typing.

TCRbeta CDR3 regions were amplified from genomic DNA by means of the immunoSEQ Assay, a bias-controlled multiplex PCR. The study's own analysis went as follows. The number of nucleated cells in each sample was estimated by amplification of reference gene primers within the assay. To quantify the absolute abundance of each unique TCRbeta CDR3 rearrangement, sequence reads were collapsed and filtered. For each sample, productive Simpson clonality was calculated as the square root of Simpson's diversity index across productive rearrangements. TCRdb holds this immuneACCESS table with in-frame rearrangements only. Some clones are missing; in checked studies, unresolved V genes explain under half, and the rest has no known cause. The V and J calls and clone size were taken over from that table, and D and trimming were inferred from the DNA. Counted in this sample were over 350,000 clones; 85% to 90% of them appeared once. The biggest ten clones account for 10% of the sample.

Enrolling through a virtual design, the prospective study's participants ranged in age from roughly 18 to 90 years and lived across around 25 United States geographic areas. In the prospective study, participants were assigned to cohorts based on the clinical history participants reported in a screening survey and a study questionnaire. Recovered participants in ImmuneRACE Cohort 3 were defined as having two consecutive negative NP/OP PCR tests, clearance from a healthcare professional, or resolution of symptoms. Each participant in the prospective study had whole blood, serum and a nasopharyngeal or oropharyngeal swab collected by mobile phlebotomists. Prospective study participants could optionally give additional blood draws and questionnaires over a roughly two-month period. Before DNA extraction, prospective study blood samples were shipped either frozen or at room temperature. The paper's findings and limits, for the study overall: How much clinical and demographic metadata was included differed by source and by participant, and the metadata was provided uncurated.

The V end loses 0 bases and the J end loses 2 bases, and a stretch of 8 bases separates them. The CDR3 goes from the cysteine to the phenylalanine over 14 residues. The sequence is cut down to CDR3 DNA, 42 bases in frame from base 1. The germline V gene encodes CDR1 SGHDT and CDR2 YYEEEE. What was sequenced was PBMCs or T cells enriched from blood (not recorded which). The chain is encoded by TRBV5-6 joined to TRBJ1-2; a tentative D call is TRBD1 (5 bases match). This TCR was recovered from a woman aged 50 to 65 who had recovered from COVID-19. The DNA sequence reads TGTGCCAGCAGCTTGGACAGGATGAACTATGGCTACACCTTC. It is translated as CASSLDRMNYGYTF.